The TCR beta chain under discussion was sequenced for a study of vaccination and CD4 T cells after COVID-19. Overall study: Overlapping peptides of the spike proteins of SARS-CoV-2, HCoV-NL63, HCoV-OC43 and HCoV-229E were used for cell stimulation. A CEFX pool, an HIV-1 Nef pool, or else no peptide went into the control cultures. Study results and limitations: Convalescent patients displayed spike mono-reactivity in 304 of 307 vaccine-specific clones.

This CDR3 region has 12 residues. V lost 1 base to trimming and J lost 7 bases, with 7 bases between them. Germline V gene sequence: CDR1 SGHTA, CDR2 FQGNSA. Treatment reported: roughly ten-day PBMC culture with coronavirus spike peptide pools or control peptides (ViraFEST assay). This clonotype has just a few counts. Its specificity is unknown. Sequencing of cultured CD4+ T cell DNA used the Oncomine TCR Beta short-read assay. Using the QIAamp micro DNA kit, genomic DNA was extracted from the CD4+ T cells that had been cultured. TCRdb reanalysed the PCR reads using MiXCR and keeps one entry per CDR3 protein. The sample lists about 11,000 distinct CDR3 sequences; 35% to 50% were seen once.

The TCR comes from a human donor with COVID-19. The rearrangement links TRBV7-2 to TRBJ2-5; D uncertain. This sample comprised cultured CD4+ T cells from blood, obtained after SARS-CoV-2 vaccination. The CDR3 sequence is CASSLEVGTQYF. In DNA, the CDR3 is TGTGCCAGCAGCTTAGAGGTCGGGACCCAGTACTTC.